This T cell receptor beta chain was found in a study of tumor and adjacent non-tumor tissue in lung cancer. Study-wide context: Patients comprised 12 adenocarcinoma, 2 squamous cell carcinoma and 1 small cell lung cancer. Study results and limitations: Normal lung showed higher cumulative top 100 clone frequency than tumor.

This sample's RNA came from whole unsorted tissue. Concerning this clonotype: Antigen unknown. Its ends do not fully match the called genes, so a read error is possible.

Three rounds of nested PCR, following a modified ARM-PCR protocol, produced the TCRbeta library. TCRdb reprocessed the multiplex PCR reads via MiXCR and lists one record per CDR3 protein. Here the sample spans approximately 100,000 distinct CDR3 sequences, 75% being singletons. The germline CDR1 and CDR2 sequences are SGHAT and FQDESV (reference sequence). The CDR3 is 14 amino acids. Material for sequencing was lung tumor tissue. The chain has TRBV11-1 and TRBJ2-7, with unresolved D. This clonotype was obtained from a woman aged 60-75 years with non-small cell lung cancer. The CDR3 DNA reads as TGTGCCAGCAGCATAGTGAGTACAGTCTACGAGCTGTACTTC. Translated: CASSIVSTVYELYF.